The 10 T cell receptor beta chains listed next were all sequenced from one sample in a study of cytomegalovirus exposure and HLA in healthy donors. Both 60 Vbeta primers and 13 Jbeta primers went into the PCR. Using immunoSEQ multiplex PCR, the repertoire was profiled, and TCRdb retains in-frame clones only, with some absent. The sample's table shows 190,000 or so clones. Sequences were obtained from PBMCs. The receptors were sampled from a boy aged 5 to 17 in good health and CMV-seronegative.

The chain joins TRBV7-2 to TRBJ2-2; TRBD2 agrees at 11 bases. With 5 bases clipped from V and 9 bases from J, the junction kept 11 bases outside the gene matches. The CDR3 totals 16 residues. Looked up from germline, CDR1 is SGHTA and CDR2 is FQGNSA. The CDR3 region is CASSLIAGGSIRELFF. In DNA, the CDR3 is TGTGCCAGCAGCCTAATAGCGGGGGGGTCTATCCGGGAGCTGTTTTTT.

The genes are TRBV7-6 and TRBJ2-7; 10 bases line up with TRBD1. The CDR3 is 15 amino acids. CDR1 is SGHVS, CDR2 FNYEAQ, per germline. Germline trimming cut 3 bases from V and 5 bases from J; bases unmatched to any gene: 7. CDR3 in amino acids: CASSFSGQGVHEQYF. The CDR3 DNA sequence: TGTGCCAGCAGCTTTAGTGGACAGGGGGTCCACGAGCAGTACTTC.

J is TRBJ1-3 and V is TRBV10-2; no definite D call. The germline gives CDR1 WSHSY, CDR2 SAAADI. The CDR3 is made up of 11 amino acids. Trimming left V 10 bases short and J 0 bases short, with 4 bases between. Here the CDR3 DNA reads TGCGCCACCCTCTCTGGAAACACCATATATTTT. Amino acid sequence: CATLSGNTIYF.

J is TRBJ2-2 and V is TRBV5-1, with 9 bases aligning to TRBD1. Trimming took 7 bases from V and 6 from J; bases not matched to a gene: 7. Germline loops: CDR1 SGHRS, CDR2 YFSETQ. The CDR3 runs to 14 residues. CDR3 sequence (DNA): TGCGCCAGCGCCGGGACAGGGTTATCCGGGGAGCTGTTTTTT. Protein product: CASAGTGLSGELFF.

The chain combines TRBV9 with TRBJ1-2, with a possible D match to TRBD1 (6 bases). Trimming took 2 bases from V and 4 from J, leaving 15 bases between them. CDR3 length: 15 amino acids. Germline CDR1 SGDLS, CDR2 YYNGEE. The CDR3 sequence is CASSVQPGDGYGYTF. Here the CDR3 DNA reads TGTGCCAGCAGCGTGCAACCAGGGGACGGCTATGGCTACACCTTC.

This rearrangement joins TRBV30 to TRBJ1-2; 7 bases match TRBD1. The CDR3 totals 13 residues. The germline V gene encodes CDR1 GTSNPN and CDR2 SVGIG (reference sequence). With V trimmed by 2 bases and J by 7 bases, 7 bases remained unmatched. CDR3 bases: TGTGCCTGGAGTTCGGGGGACAGTGGTGGCTACACCTTC. It codes for CAWSSGDSGGYTF.

The genes are TRBV5-4 and TRBJ2-7; TRBD1 matches 7 bases. CDR3 length equals 14 residues. In germline, CDR1 is SGHNT, CDR2 YYREEE (reference sequence). V shed 0 bases and J 3 bases; nucleotides not matched to a gene: 3. DNA of the CDR3: TGTGCCAGCAGCTTGGGGGCAGGGGGCTACGAGCAGTACTTC. It translates to CASSLGAGGYEQYF.

This chain uses TRBV7-9 with TRBJ1-1, with D possibly matching TRBD1 (5 bases). Looked up from germline, CDR1 is SEHNR and CDR2 is FQNEAQ (reference sequence). Trimming took 4 bases from V and 9 from J, leaving 21 bases between them. The CDR3 sequence is 15 residues long. The CDR3 sequence: CASSSQGGARDKAFF. CDR3 sequence (DNA): TGTGCCAGCAGCTCCCAAGGAGGGGCCAGGGATAAAGCTTTCTTT.

The gene calls are TRBV28 and TRBJ2-7; possibly TRBD1 for D (5 bases). V was cut by 5 bases and J by 5 bases, with 10 bases left in between. Germline values: CDR1 MDHEN, CDR2 SYDVKM. The CDR3 loop spans 12 amino acids. The CDR3 sequence is CASSPRAHEQYF. CDR3 coding DNA: TGTGCCAGCAGTCCCAGGGCCCACGAGCAGTACTTC.

The chain carries TRBV5-4 and TRBJ1-6; the D is unclear. Germline-derived CDR1 and CDR2 are SGHNT and YYREEE (reference sequence). V dropped 5 bases and J dropped 7 bases, with 13 bases sitting between them. The CDR3 length is 14 residues. DNA for the CDR3: TGTGCCAGCAGTACTGACACCTCCAATTCACCCCTCCACTTT. Translated, it gives CASSTDTSNSPLHF.